This T cell receptor (beta chain) is from a study of blood T cell repertoires in COVID-19. Study-level background: Whether acute or convalescent, the COVID-19 samples came from the United States, Italy and Spain. T cells, B-cell-depleted T cells, or PBMCs supplied cDNA or gDNA.

V lost 3 bases, J lost 5 bases, and 9 bases stayed unmatched. Germline V CDR1 and CDR2: SGHTA, FQGNSA. This CDR3 is 15 amino acids long. In the authors' workflow: Reference gene primer amplification yielded estimated nucleated cell counts. TCRdb's table, derived via immunoSEQ multiplex PCR, lists solely in-frame clones and lacks some. V, J and clone size were drawn from that table, and D and trimming were deduced from the DNA. Here the sample spans about 270,000 clones, around 86% being singletons. The source is a man aged 35 to 55 with active or convalescent COVID-19. This rearrangement joins TRBV7-2 to TRBJ2-5; 7 nucleotides match TRBD2. Sample: peripheral blood. CDR3 in amino acids: CASSLSGGPPETQYF. CDR3 bases: TGTGCCAGCAGCTTGTCGGGGGGTCCCCCGGAGACCCAGTACTTC.